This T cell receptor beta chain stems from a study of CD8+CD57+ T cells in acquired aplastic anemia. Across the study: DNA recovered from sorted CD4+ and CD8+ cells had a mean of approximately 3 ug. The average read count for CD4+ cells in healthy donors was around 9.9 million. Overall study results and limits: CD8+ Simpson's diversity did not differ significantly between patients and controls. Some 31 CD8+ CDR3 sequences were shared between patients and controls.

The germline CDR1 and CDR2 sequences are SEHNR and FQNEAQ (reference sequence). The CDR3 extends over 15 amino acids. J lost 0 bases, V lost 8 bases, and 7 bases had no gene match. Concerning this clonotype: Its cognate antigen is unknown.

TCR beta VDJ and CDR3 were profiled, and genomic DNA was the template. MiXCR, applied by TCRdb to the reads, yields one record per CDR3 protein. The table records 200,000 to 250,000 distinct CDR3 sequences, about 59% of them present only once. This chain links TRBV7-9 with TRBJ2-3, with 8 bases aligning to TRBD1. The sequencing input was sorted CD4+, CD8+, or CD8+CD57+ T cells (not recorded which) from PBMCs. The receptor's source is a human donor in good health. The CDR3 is CASLDQGASTDTQYF. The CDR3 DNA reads TGTGCCAGCCTTGACCAGGGGGCAAGCACAGATACGCAGTATTTT. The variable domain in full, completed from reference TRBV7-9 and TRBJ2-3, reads DTGVSQNPRHKITKRGQNVTFRCDPISEHNRLYWYRQTLGQGPEFLTYFQNEAQLEKSRLLSDRFSAERPKGSFSTLEIQRTEQGDSAMYLCASLDQGASTDTQYFGPGTRLTVL.